This T cell receptor beta chain comes out of a study of blood T cell repertoires in COVID-19. CDR1 MNHEY and CDR2 SVGAGI come from the germline V gene. This CDR3 is 15 amino acids long. V gave up 5 bases and J gave up 1 base, with 12 bases separating them. The protocol was immunoSEQ multiplex PCR, while the TCRdb copy is restricted to in-frame clones and leaves out a portion. The data contain some 130,000 clones, 86% of them seen just once; the ten biggest clones take up roughly 10%. The chain combines TRBV6-5 with TRBJ1-5, with a weak D call TRBD1 (6 bases). This sequence originates from a woman in her 70s with COVID-19, enrolled during active disease. Sequencing was done on a sample of peripheral blood. The CDR3 loop reads CASSPSRGSNQPQHF. The CDR3 DNA is TGTGCCAGCAGTCCGTCCAGGGGAAGCAATCAGCCCCAGCATTTT.